This TCR beta chain was identified during a study of T cell responses to AZD1222 COVID-19 vaccine. The assay was immunoSEQ multiplex PCR, and TCRdb's table has in-frame clones only and misses some. This table holds 110,000 to 150,000 clones, over 75% found once. The CDR3 has 13 amino acids. Germline CDR1 reads LGHDT; CDR2 reads YNNKEL (reference sequence). The V and J ends lost 11 bases and 5 bases, in that order; junction bases with no gene match: 6. Details on this clone: The antigen is undetermined.

Study-wide points: Researchers report vaccine-associated CD4 TCRs spanning spike, with dominance at 160-218 and 743-854. No day 14 peak samples; only post-peak repertoires were characterized. Baseline testing showed seropositivity in only five or six AZD1222 recipients.

The specimen was peripheral blood, collected on day 0 of AZD1222 vaccination. The clonotype originates from an adult in good health. The rearrangement joins TRBV3-1 (or the pseudogene TRBV3-2) to TRBJ1-3, with TRBD1 identical over 10 bases. This chain's CDR3 is CASRDRGRNTIYF. CDR3 nucleotide sequence: TGTGCCTCCCGGGACAGGGGCCGAAACACCATATATTTT.